The present T cell receptor (beta chain) was sequenced within a study of T-cell reconstitution after alpha-beta-depleted transplantation in children. Study-wide findings and caveats: Reported findings indicate that, about two months after transplant, alpha-beta T cells came from several hundred expanded clones, which were derived from non-depleted graft cells. The origin of high day-60 TCRbeta diversity in some patients lay in surviving recipient T cells and thymic progenitors. One year after transplant, T-cell counts and diversity came mostly from newly produced T cells.

The CDR3 is 14 residues long. The germline gives CDR1 DFQATT, CDR2 SNEGSKA (reference sequence). Trimming stripped 1 base from V and 0 bases from J, with 9 bases between. Unique molecular identifiers featured in how the TCRbeta library was prepared. TCRdb reprocessed the PCR reads with MiXCR, giving one entry per CDR3 protein. This sample yields fewer than 750,000 distinct CDR3 sequences, of which 20% to 25% are seen a single time; 11% to 15% belongs to the top ten. This clonotype was seen just once. Its antigen is undetermined. This chain joins TRBV20-1 and TRBJ2-5; D is perhaps TRBD1 (5 bases). Sequenced here: PBMCs, mostly from graft donor cells, sampled 360 days after TCRalphabeta/CD19-depleted stem cell transplant. The clonotype comes from a boy under two years old who had a stem cell transplant for acute myeloid leukemia, so the T cells may come from the graft donor. CDR3 sequence (DNA): TGCAGTGCTAGAGCCCCGACAGACCAAGAGACCCAGTACTTC. It specifies CSARAPTDQETQYF.